These 21 T cell receptor beta chains originate from one sample sequenced in a study of blood T cell repertoires in COVID-19. Measured with immunoSEQ multiplex PCR; TCRdb has only the in-frame clones, and not every one. The table records approximately 260,000 clones, 65% to 85% of them present only once. Sequenced: peripheral blood. The receptors come from a woman between 40 and 50 years old with active or convalescent COVID-19.

This clone was counted only a few times. This chain uses TRBV5-4 with TRBJ1-4; D unclear. The CDR3 has 14 residues. Per germline, CDR1 SGHNT and CDR2 YYREEE (reference sequence). Trimming removed 4 bases from V and 5 bases from J, with 12 bases in between. The CDR3 DNA reads TGTGCCAGCAGCAACGGAGGAAGCAATGAAAAACTGTTTTTT. Residues: CASSNGGSNEKLFF.

The CDR3 nucleotides read TGTGCCAGCAGCTTTCTGCCTCCGGGACATCCTACCGGGGAGCTGTTTTTT. Its translation: CASSFLPPGHPTGELFF. The rearrangement links TRBV7-9 to TRBJ2-2; possibly TRBD1 for D (6 bases). The V end lost 3 bases, the J end lost 5 bases, and 19 bases lay between the germline ends. Per the germline V gene, CDR1 is SEHNR and CDR2 is FQNEAQ (reference sequence). The CDR3 is 17 residues long.

This chain connects TRBV6-5 to TRBJ1-1; no reliable D call. The CDR3 is 12 amino acids. V shed 5 bases and J shed 11 bases, with 15 bases lying between them. Germline V lookup: CDR1 MNHEY, CDR2 SVGAGI. CDR3 coding DNA: TGTGCCAGCAGTACCTCGGGTGAATGGGCTTTCTTT. This gives the protein CASSTSGEWAFF.

The chain is built from TRBV5-1 and TRBJ2-3; TRBD2 matches at 12 bases. The J segment lost 4 bases and the V segment lost 4 bases, leaving 7 bases of the junction unmatched. Germline CDR1 and CDR2: SGHRS and YFSETQ. This CDR3 comprises 16 residues. The CDR3 reads CASSLRTSGVADTQYF. The CDR3 nucleotides are TGCGCCAGCAGCCTTCGGACTAGCGGGGTGGCAGATACGCAGTATTTT.

J is TRBJ2-2 and V is TRBV5-1; 7 bases are shared with TRBD2. Germline CDR1 and CDR2: SGHRS and YFSETQ. The V and J ends lost 4 bases and 1 base, in that order; junction bases with no gene match: 4. The length of the CDR3 is 15 residues. This CDR3 is CASSRGGGNTGELFF. In DNA form, the CDR3 reads TGCGCCAGCAGCCGGGGCGGGGGGAACACCGGGGAGCTGTTTTTT.

V usage is TRBV11-2 and J usage is TRBJ2-4, with 9 bases that match TRBD2. Trimming took 6 bases from V and 3 from J; bases not matched to a gene: 18. The CDR3 spans 19 residues. Germline V gene lookup returns CDR1 SGHAT and CDR2 FQNNGV. CDR3 amino acids: CASSAHGGLATEDKNIQYF. CDR3 DNA: TGTGCCAGCAGTGCGCATGGGGGACTAGCAACCGAGGACAAAAACATTCAGTACTTC.

This chain links TRBV14 with TRBJ1-2; no definite D call. The CDR3 totals 12 residues. The germline V gene has CDR1 SGHDN and CDR2 FVKESK. V lost 1 base and J lost 10, with 10 bases in between. The CDR3: CASSQVGTAYTF. The DNA for the CDR3 is TGTGCCAGCAGCCAAGTAGGCACAGCCTACACCTTC.

V and J are TRBV14 and TRBJ1-2; no clear D gene. Germline lookup yields CDR1 SGHDN and CDR2 FVKESK. This CDR3 has 13 residues. Trimming removed 3 bases from V and 3 bases from J, with 8 bases in between. CDR3 region: CASSHSSYYGYTF. CDR3 DNA sequence: TGTGCCAGCAGCCATAGTTCATACTATGGCTACACCTTC.

The chain uses TRBV19 and TRBJ1-1; D is possibly TRBD1 (5 bases). V was cut by 5 bases and J by 0 bases, with 10 bases left in between. The germline V gene has CDR1 LNHDA and CDR2 SQIVND (reference sequence). This CDR3 comprises 14 residues. The CDR3 loop is CASSYGGMNTEAFF. Here the CDR3 DNA reads TGTGCCAGTAGTTACGGGGGAATGAACACTGAAGCTTTCTTT.

The chain combines TRBV19 with TRBJ1-5; 8 bases match TRBD1. V lost 4 bases and J lost 5; bases outside the gene matches: 1. Germline values: CDR1 LNHDA, CDR2 SQIVND (reference sequence). The CDR3 spans 13 residues. In nucleotides, the CDR3 is TGTGCCAGTAGTAGGACAGGGTATCAGCCCCAGCATTTT. It specifies CASSRTGYQPQHF.

The V and J genes are TRBV19 and TRBJ2-5, with D perhaps matching TRBD1 (5 bases). The V and J ends lost 5 bases and 2 bases respectively, with 9 bases between them. The CDR3 has 13 amino acids. CDR1 is LNHDA and CDR2 is SQIVND in the germline V gene (reference sequence). CDR3 amino acids: CASSGPGQETQYF. Written as DNA, the CDR3 is TGTGCCAGTAGTGGGCCAGGGCAAGAGACCCAGTACTTC.

The gene calls are TRBV7-9 and TRBJ1-4, with 9 bases fitting TRBD1. CDR1 SEHNR and CDR2 FQNEAQ come from the germline V gene (reference sequence). The CDR3 is made up of 16 amino acids. V was clipped by 5 bases and J by 5 bases; unmatched bases: 9. The CDR3 nucleotides read TGTGCCAGCAGCCCAACCCCGGGACAGGGAAATGAAAAACTGTTTTTT. Translation: CASSPTPGQGNEKLFF.

The V and J genes are TRBV5-5 and TRBJ2-1, with a possible D match to TRBD1 (6 bases). CDR3 length equals 14 residues. Germline CDR1 and CDR2: SGHKS and YYEKEE (reference sequence). With 2 bases removed from V and 3 bases from J, the gap between germline ends came to 9 bases. This CDR3 reads CASSFPGVYNEQFF. The CDR3 region has the DNA TGTGCCAGCAGCTTCCCAGGGGTCTACAATGAGCAGTTCTTC.

V gene TRBV3-1 (or the pseudogene TRBV3-2) combines with J gene TRBJ2-5; TRBD2 agrees at 8 bases. V was clipped by 1 base and J by 0 bases; unmatched bases: 1. The CDR3 spans 15 residues. Germline loops: CDR1 LGHDT, CDR2 YNNKEL (reference sequence). CDR3 in DNA: TGTGCCAGCAGCCAAGCGGGGGGGTACCAAGAGACCCAGTACTTC. Amino acids: CASSQAGGYQETQYF.

The DNA for the CDR3 is TGCAGCGTTGAGATATCTGGAACAGGGGCCACTGAAGCTTTCTTT. Translating gives CSVEISGTGATEAFF. The V call is TRBV29-1, the J call TRBJ1-1; 7 nucleotides line up with TRBD1. Looked up from germline, CDR1 is SQVTM and CDR2 is ANQGSEA. The V and J ends lost 3 bases and 4 bases, in that order; junction bases with no gene match: 11. The CDR3 runs to 15 residues.

The chain couples TRBV28 to TRBJ1-6, with 7 bases fitting TRBD1. Germline V CDR1 and CDR2: MDHEN, SYDVKM. J gave up 8 bases and V 5 bases, and 6 bases lay outside the gene matches. This CDR3 has 14 residues. Here the CDR3 reads CASSRIGQDSPLHF. In DNA form, the CDR3 reads TGTGCCAGCAGTCGAATTGGACAGGATTCACCCCTCCACTTT.

At least ten counts were recorded for this clone. The genes are TRBV5-1 and TRBJ2-3, with TRBD1 matching 7 bases. J lost 2 bases, V lost 4 bases, and 7 bases had no gene match. CDR3 length: 15 residues. Germline CDR1 and CDR2: SGHRS and YFSETQ. The CDR3 reads CASSHAGGYTDTQYF. The CDR3 DNA sequence: TGCGCCAGCAGCCATGCAGGGGGTTACACAGATACGCAGTATTTT.

The V and J genes are TRBV5-6 and TRBJ1-2, with D possibly TRBD1 on 6 matching bases. The CDR3 runs 14 residues. Trimming cost V 2 bases and J 3 bases, with 11 bases left between them. CDR1 is SGHDT and CDR2 is YYEEEE in the germline V gene. CDR3 region: CASSFHRADYGYTF. DNA of the CDR3: TGTGCCAGCAGCTTCCACAGGGCTGACTATGGCTACACCTTC.

This clone was picked up a small number of times. The rearrangement uses TRBV5-1 and TRBJ1-1, with no clear D. The CDR3 is made up of 16 amino acids. Germline lookup yields CDR1 SGHRS and CDR2 YFSETQ. Trimming took 1 base from V and 0 from J, leaving 13 bases between them. The CDR3 nucleotides are TGCGCCAGCAGCTTGATCCCGGGGAATCTGAACACTGAAGCTTTCTTT. This encodes CASSLIPGNLNTEAFF.

CDR3 DNA: TGTGCCAGTACCTCGGGGGGACTAGAAAAACTGTTTTTT. It specifies CASTSGGLEKLFF. This chain uses TRBV19 with TRBJ1-4, with D maybe TRBD1 (5 bases). The CDR3 length is 13 residues. The germline gives CDR1 LNHDA, CDR2 SQIVND (reference sequence). The V and J ends lost 7 bases and 8 bases respectively, with 14 bases between them.

The chain uses TRBV5-1 and TRBJ2-1; 15 nucleotides align to TRBD2. Germline lookup yields CDR1 SGHRS and CDR2 YFSETQ. The CDR3 runs 15 residues. V lost 7 bases and J lost 1; bases outside the gene matches: 0. CDR3 amino acids: CASGTSGGSYNEQFF. The CDR3 DNA follows: TGCGCCAGCGGGACTAGCGGGGGGTCCTACAATGAGCAGTTCTTC.